This T cell receptor (beta chain) stems from a study of T cells in localized non-small cell lung cancer. Sequencing used immunoSEQ multiplex PCR; TCRdb keeps in-frame clones, though not all of them. This table holds just under 2,000 clones, around 18% found once. By proportion, this clone is large (0.1 to 1%). The germline CDR1 and CDR2 sequences are LNHDA and SQIVND (reference sequence). With 5 bases removed from V and 0 bases from J, the gap between germline ends came to 10 bases. The CDR3 totals 14 residues. The source material was lung tumor tissue, sampled before any cancer treatment. The V and J genes are TRBV19 and TRBJ1-1; perhaps TRBD1 as D (6 bases). This receptor was obtained from a man aged 35-75 years with stage I lung adenocarcinoma. As DNA, the CDR3 is TGTGCCAGTAGTTCCCGACAGGTGAACACTGAAGCTTTCTTT. As protein: CASSSRQVNTEAFF.